Shown below are 12 T cell receptor beta chains from a single sample sequenced in a study of cytomegalovirus exposure and HLA in healthy donors. Primers for the PCR totalled 60 Vbeta and 13 Jbeta. Assay used: immunoSEQ multiplex PCR; TCRdb lists only in-frame clones, some missing. The sample shows around 30,000 clones, approximately 87% of them seen only once. Source material: PBMCs. These receptors all stem from a boy aged 5-17 years in good health and CMV-seronegative.

The J gene is TRBJ1-6, the V gene TRBV25-1; D may be TRBD1 (5 bases). V was cut by 4 bases and J by 6 bases, with 16 bases left in between. Germline V lookup: CDR1 MGHDK, CDR2 SYGVNS. This CDR3 comprises 16 residues. The CDR3 DNA reads TGTGCCAGCAGTGCCAGGGAAGGAAGGGCTAATTCACCCCTCCACTTT. Protein: CASSAREGRANSPLHF.

This clone was picked up one time. V gene TRBV2 combines with J gene TRBJ1-5, with 9 bases that match TRBD1. The germline CDR1 and CDR2 sequences are SNHLY and FYNNEI. V was pared by 2 bases and J by 6 bases, with 2 bases of the junction left unmatched. This CDR3 region has 14 residues. CDR3 sequence: CASSETGGVQPQHF. DNA of the CDR3: TGTGCCAGCAGTGAAACAGGGGGCGTTCAGCCCCAGCATTTT.

The chain joins TRBV7-2 to TRBJ2-1, with D possibly TRBD2 on 7 matching bases. Germline CDR1 reads SGHTA; CDR2 reads FQGNSA. The CDR3 extends over 18 amino acids. The germline V and J ends were trimmed by 2 bases and 0 bases, with 17 bases remaining between them. This chain's CDR3 is CASSLRRAGASSYNEQFF. CDR3 nucleotide sequence: TGTGCCAGCAGCTTAAGGAGGGCGGGGGCGAGCTCCTACAATGAGCAGTTCTTC.

This clone was observed a few times. The J gene is TRBJ1-1, the V gene TRBV11-2, with 9 bases matching TRBD1. This CDR3 region has 14 residues. Per the germline V gene, CDR1 is SGHAT and CDR2 is FQNNGV. The J segment lost 5 bases and the V segment lost 4 bases, leaving 5 bases of the junction unmatched. CDR3: CASSSKTGGTEAFF. CDR3 in DNA: TGTGCCAGCAGCTCCAAGACAGGGGGTACTGAAGCTTTCTTT.

The V gene is TRBV11-1, the J gene TRBJ2-2, with a tentative D call TRBD1 (5 bases). V lost 3 bases, J lost 0 bases, and 5 bases lay in between. Germline-derived CDR1 and CDR2 are SGHAT and FQDESV (reference sequence). This CDR3 comprises 14 residues. Here the CDR3 DNA reads TGTGCCAGCAGCTTGGACACGAACACCGGGGAGCTGTTTTTT. Translated, it gives CASSLDTNTGELFF.

This chain connects TRBV30 to TRBJ2-5; D may be TRBD2 (7 bases). The CDR3 sequence is 13 residues long. Germline CDR1 GTSNPN, CDR2 SVGIG (reference sequence). Trimming left V 3 bases short and J 5 bases short, with 13 bases between. This chain's CDR3 is CAWRGEGGETQYF. CDR3 DNA sequence: TGTGCCTGGAGGGGGGAGGGGGGGGAGACCCAGTACTTC. The full variable domain, its missing parts supplied by reference TRBV30 and TRBJ2-5, is SQTIHQWPATLVQPVGSPLSLECTVEGTSNPNLYWYRQAAGRGLQLLFYSVGIGQISSEVPQNLSASRPQDRQFILSSKKLLLSDSGFYLCAWRGEGGETQYFGPGTRLLVL.

The J gene is TRBJ2-7, the V gene TRBV5-1, with 7 positions matching TRBD1. The CDR3 sequence is 13 residues long. Per germline, CDR1 SGHRS and CDR2 YFSETQ. Losses at the gene ends were 2 bases for V and 7 bases for J; bases not matched to a gene: 6. CDR3 coding DNA: TGCGCCAGCAGCTTAGAGGGGGCGGGTGAGCAGTACTTC. This translates into CASSLEGAGEQYF.

The J gene is TRBJ2-3, the V gene TRBV5-4, with TRBD2 matching over 8 bases. V was pared by 0 bases and J by 0 bases, with 6 bases of the junction left unmatched. The CDR3 runs to 17 residues. The germline CDR1 and CDR2 sequences are SGHNT and YYREEE (reference sequence). In nucleotides, the CDR3 is TGTGCCAGCAGCTTGGCCTGGCGGGGGGCCAGCACAGATACGCAGTATTTT. Translating it yields CASSLAWRGASTDTQYF.

The gene calls are TRBV6-5 and TRBJ1-2; D is uncertain. The CDR3 length is 14 residues. Trimming left V 5 bases short and J 5 bases short, with 15 bases between. Germline CDR1 reads MNHEY; CDR2 reads SVGAGI. The CDR3 reads CASSTKLTEYGYTF. The DNA for the CDR3 is TGTGCCAGCAGTACCAAGCTAACAGAGTATGGCTACACCTTC.

The genes are TRBV19 and TRBJ2-3; TRBD1 is a possible D gene (5 bases). V lost 7 bases and J 5 bases, leaving 16 bases between the germline ends. This CDR3 is built from 14 residues. The V gene's germline CDR1 is LNHDA and CDR2 SQIVND (reference sequence). DNA for the CDR3: TGTGCCAGTAACCATCGACAGTGGGTAGATACGCAGTATTTT. It yields the protein CASNHRQWVDTQYF.

The table lists this clone with a count of one. This chain connects TRBV19 to TRBJ2-3, with TRBD1 matching 8 bases. The germline CDR1 and CDR2 sequences are LNHDA and SQIVND (reference sequence). With 3 bases clipped from V and 3 bases from J, the junction kept 8 bases outside the gene matches. This CDR3 is 16 amino acids long. In DNA, the CDR3 is TGTGCCAGTAGTATCCCAGACAGGGGTGGGACAGATACGCAGTATTTT. Amino acid sequence: CASSIPDRGGTDTQYF.

V usage is TRBV5-6 and J usage is TRBJ2-7; D is uncertain. CDR3 length equals 13 residues. CDR1 is SGHDT, CDR2 YYEEEE, per germline. V shed 5 bases and J shed 3 bases, with 12 bases lying between them. The CDR3 DNA reads as TGTGCCAGCAGTGGTCAGAAAGTCTACGAGCAGTACTTC. As protein: CASSGQKVYEQYF.